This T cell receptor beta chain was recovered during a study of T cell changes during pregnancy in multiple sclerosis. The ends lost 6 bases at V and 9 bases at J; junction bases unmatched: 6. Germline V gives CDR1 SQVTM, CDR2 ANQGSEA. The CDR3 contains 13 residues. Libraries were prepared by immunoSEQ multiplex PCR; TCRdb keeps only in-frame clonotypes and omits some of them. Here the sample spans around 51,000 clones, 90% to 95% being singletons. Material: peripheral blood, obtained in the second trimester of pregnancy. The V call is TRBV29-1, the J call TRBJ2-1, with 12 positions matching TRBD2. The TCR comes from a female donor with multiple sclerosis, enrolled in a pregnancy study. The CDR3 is CSVGLAGTSEQFF. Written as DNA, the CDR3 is TGCAGCGTCGGACTAGCGGGAACTAGTGAGCAGTTCTTC.